The 3 T cell receptor beta chains listed next were all sequenced from one sample in a study of CD8+ T cells in alopecia areata listed by TCRdb under 2018. Library preparation used the immunoSEQ multiplex PCR assay. For TCR sequencing, RNA was extracted from every sample and reverse transcribed into cDNA to serve as template. TCRdb limited this immuneACCESS table to in-frame rearrangements with V and J called. A share of clones is missing; checked studies link under half to unresolved V genes, and the rest is unexplained. The sample table holds 140,000 to 150,000 clones, of which 40% to 65% were seen once. The ten largest clones add up to 0.8% to 1% of the sample. The sample's time point label, in plain terms: baseline before oral tofacitinib. This specimen was CD4+ T cells sorted from blood, taken at week 0. Receptors originate from a human donor with alopecia areata.

This chain links TRBV30 with TRBJ1-1; D is perhaps TRBD1 (6 bases). This CDR3 comprises 13 residues. V dropped 5 bases and J dropped 2 bases, with 12 bases sitting between them. Germline assignment: CDR1 GTSNPN and CDR2 SVGIG (reference sequence). The CDR3 here is CAWLYRVNTEAFF. The CDR3 DNA follows: TGTGCCTGGTTGTACAGGGTTAACACTGAAGCTTTCTTT.

The chain has TRBV15 and TRBJ1-5, with D possibly matching TRBD1 (5 bases). The CDR3 sequence is 15 residues long. V was shortened by 5 bases and J by 0 bases, with 11 bases between the two germline ends. The germline gives CDR1 LNHNV, CDR2 YYDKDF (reference sequence). This chain's CDR3 is CATSARGNSNQPQHF. The CDR3 region has the DNA TGTGCCACCAGCGCCCGGGGGAATAGCAATCAGCCCCAGCATTTT.

To note about this clone: The same CDR3 can be traced to other DNA sequences in this sample. The chain couples TRBV2 to TRBJ2-5; no definite D call. The germline gives CDR1 SNHLY, CDR2 FYNNEI. This CDR3 has 11 residues. V lost 2 bases to trimming and J lost 5 bases, with 3 bases between them. CDR3 nucleotide sequence: TGTGCCAGCAGTGAAAGGGAGACCCAGTACTTC. This gives the protein CASSERETQYF.